The T cell receptor (beta chain) described here comes from a study of type 1 regulatory T cells (dated by TCRdb to the early 2020s). Concerning the study at large: An in vitro protocol by which a Tr1-enriched, alloantigen-specific CD4 T cell product named T-allo10 was generated was characterized in the study. Patients with hematological malignancies who were receiving allogeneic hematopoietic stem cell transplantation were the group in which T-allo10 was being clinically evaluated.

T-allo10 cells derived from donors were reported to be host alloantigen-specific and anergic, and to suppress in an alloantigen-specific manner. The sample was run on an Illumina MiSeq. In-frame beta chains were kept once TCRdb had trimmed the public reads at Q25 with fastp and called clones with MiXCR. Rows matching on CDR3 protein sequence are summarized as one entry with the most common DNA and genes. This sample lists 60,000 to 70,000 distinct CDR3 sequences; around 63% were detected once. The top ten hold 7.6% of the sample. From cysteine to phenylalanine, the CDR3 is 16 amino acids long. Kept here is only the CDR3 DNA, which spans 48 bases and is read in frame from base 1. The germline V gene (reference sequence) yields DFQATT for CDR1 and SNEGSKA for CDR2. Trimming takes 5 bases from V and 0 bases from J, and the germline ends sit 17 bases apart. In this sample, this clonotype turned up a few times. This clone's antigen is unknown. Nothing much larger sits one base from this clone, and base qualities are not available.

Material for sequencing was cultured T cells, either the whole culture or a sorted T cell fraction (not recorded which). The sample's cell subset or site label is to be understood as: Tr1-enriched cell product generated in vitro against host alloantigens. The sequence joins TRBV20-1 to TRBJ1-5, with no reliable assignment of the D segment. This TCR came from a human donor in good health. The CDR3 in this case is CSAPLPGPHSNQPQHF. The nucleotides are TGCAGTGCTCCCCTTCCTGGGCCGCATAGCAATCAGCCCCAGCATTTT.